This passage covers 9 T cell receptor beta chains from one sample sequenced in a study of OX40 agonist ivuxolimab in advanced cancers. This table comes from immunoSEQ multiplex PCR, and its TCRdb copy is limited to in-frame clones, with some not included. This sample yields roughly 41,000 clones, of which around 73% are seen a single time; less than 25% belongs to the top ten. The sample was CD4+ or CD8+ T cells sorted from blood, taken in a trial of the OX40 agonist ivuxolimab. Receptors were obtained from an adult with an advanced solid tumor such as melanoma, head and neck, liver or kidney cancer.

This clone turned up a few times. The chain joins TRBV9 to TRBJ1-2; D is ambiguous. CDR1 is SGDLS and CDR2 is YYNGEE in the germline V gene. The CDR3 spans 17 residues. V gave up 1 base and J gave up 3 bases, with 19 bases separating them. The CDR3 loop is CASSVLVAGDGDYGYTF. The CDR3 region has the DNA TGTGCCAGCAGCGTACTGGTGGCTGGAGACGGGGACTATGGCTACACCTTC.

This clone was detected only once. CDR3 sequence: CASTDRGLNYGYTF. CDR3 in DNA: TGTGCCAGCACCGACAGGGGGCTTAACTATGGCTACACCTTC. This rearrangement joins TRBV6-5 to TRBJ1-2; 10 bases map to TRBD1. The CDR3 extends over 14 amino acids. The germline CDR1 and CDR2 sequences are MNHEY and SVGAGI. V shed 7 bases and J 1 base; nucleotides not matched to a gene: 3.

Here the CDR3 DNA reads TGTGCCAGCAGTTTCCGAGAGACCCAGTACTTC. Translation gives CASSFRETQYF. The chain has TRBV7-2 and TRBJ2-5; the D is unclear. The CDR3 totals 11 residues. Germline CDR1 SGHTA, CDR2 FQGNSA. The ends were cut back, 6 bases at V and 4 bases at J, with 6 bases in the middle.

CDR3: CASSYGTGTYEQYF. The CDR3 DNA reads TGCGCCAGCAGCTACGGGACAGGGACCTACGAGCAGTACTTC. The chain carries TRBV4-1 and TRBJ2-7; 9 positions agree with TRBD1. Unmatched junction bases numbered 4, after V lost 5 bases and J lost 2 bases. The CDR3 contains 14 residues. The germline CDR1 and CDR2 sequences are MGHRA and YSYEKL.

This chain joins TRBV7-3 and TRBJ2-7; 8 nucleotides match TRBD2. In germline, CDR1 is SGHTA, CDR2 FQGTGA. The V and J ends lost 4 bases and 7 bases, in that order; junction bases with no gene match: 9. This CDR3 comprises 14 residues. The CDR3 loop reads CASSSGSGDREQYF. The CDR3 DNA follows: TGTGCCAGCAGCTCAGGTAGCGGGGACCGGGAGCAGTACTTC.

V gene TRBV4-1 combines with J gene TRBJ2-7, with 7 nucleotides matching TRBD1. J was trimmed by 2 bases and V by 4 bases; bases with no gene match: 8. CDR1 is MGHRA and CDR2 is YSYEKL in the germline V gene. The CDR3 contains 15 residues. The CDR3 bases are TGCGCCAGCAGCCGAGGGACAGCTCCCACCTACGAGCAGTACTTC. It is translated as CASSRGTAPTYEQYF.

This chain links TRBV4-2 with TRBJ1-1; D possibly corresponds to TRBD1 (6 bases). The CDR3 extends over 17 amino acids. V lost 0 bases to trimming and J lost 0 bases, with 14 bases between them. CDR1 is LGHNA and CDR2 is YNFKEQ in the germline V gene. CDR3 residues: CASSQDQVGDMNTEAFF. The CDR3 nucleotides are TGTGCCAGCAGCCAAGATCAGGTAGGGGACATGAACACTGAAGCTTTCTTT.

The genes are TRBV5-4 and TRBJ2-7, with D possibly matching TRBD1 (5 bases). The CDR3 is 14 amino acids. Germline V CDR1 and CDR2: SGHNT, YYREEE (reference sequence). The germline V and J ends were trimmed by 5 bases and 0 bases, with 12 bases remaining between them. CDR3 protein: CASRKDRTSYEQYF. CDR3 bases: TGTGCCAGCAGAAAAGACAGAACCTCCTACGAGCAGTACTTC.

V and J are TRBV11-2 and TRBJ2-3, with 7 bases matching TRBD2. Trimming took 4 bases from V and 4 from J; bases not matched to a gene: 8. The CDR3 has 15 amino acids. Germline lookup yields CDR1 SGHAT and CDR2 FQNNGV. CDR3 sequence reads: CASSSPVGGPDTQYF. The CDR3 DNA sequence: TGTGCCAGCAGCTCCCCCGTGGGAGGGCCAGATACGCAGTATTTT. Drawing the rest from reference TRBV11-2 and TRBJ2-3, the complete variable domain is EAGVAQSPRYKIIEKRQSVAFWCNPISGHATLYWYQQILGQGPKLLIQFQNNGVVDDSQLPKDRFSAERLKGVDSTLKIQPAKLEDSAVYLCASSSPVGGPDTQYFGPGTRLTVL.